This TCR beta chain was sequenced for a study of cytomegalovirus exposure and HLA in healthy donors. Findings and limits, study-wide: Cytomegalovirus association was listed for 164 TCR beta chains. Accounts indicate the classifier identified cytomegalovirus status with strong specificity and sensitivity.

The CDR3 consists of 15 residues. The V gene end was trimmed by 4 bases and the J gene end by 7 bases; junction bases not matched to a gene: 9. Germline CDR1 SGDLS, CDR2 YYNGEE. In its sample, this clone was seen once. Its antigen is not identified. It was with 60 Vbeta and 13 Jbeta primers that the PCR ran. Repertoires were generated with immunoSEQ multiplex PCR, while TCRdb's copy carries only in-frame clones and drops some. This sample has 120,000 to 150,000 clones; more than 70% occur once, and the top ten carry 1% to 1.5%. This rearrangement joins TRBV9 to TRBJ1-4; 8 bases are shared with TRBD1. Input material: PBMCs. The origin of this receptor is a male donor in good health and CMV-seropositive. The CDR3 loop reads CASSPRQGLSEKLFF. The CDR3 DNA sequence: TGTGCCAGCAGCCCTAGACAGGGGCTGAGTGAAAAACTGTTTTTT.